This entry lists 24 T cell receptor beta chains sequenced from one sample in a study of CD4+ T cells in melanoma. Libraries were prepared by immunoSEQ multiplex PCR; TCRdb keeps only in-frame clonotypes and omits some of them. The sample comprises 110,000 to 150,000 clones, roughly 91% of which are singletons, and 1.5% rests with the top ten. These receptors were taken from a human donor with melanoma.

The gene calls are TRBV18 and TRBJ1-5; no firm D call. There are 15 residues in the CDR3. Per germline, CDR1 KGHSH and CDR2 LQKENI. Trimming pared 3 bases from V and 1 base from J, leaving 10 bases between. The CDR3 protein is CASSPPGISNQPQHF. In nucleotides, the CDR3 is TGTGCCAGCTCACCGCCGGGTATAAGCAATCAGCCCCAGCATTTT. Filled out from reference TRBV18 and TRBJ1-5, the complete variable domain reads NAGVMQNPRHLVRRRGQEARLRCSPMKGHSHVYWYRQLPEEGLKFMVYLQKENIIDESGMPKERFSAEFPKEGPSILRIQQVVRGDSAAYFCASSPPGISNQPQHFGDGTRLSIL.

The chain carries TRBV6-5 and TRBJ1-3; D is undetermined. Germline CDR1 reads MNHEY; CDR2 reads SVGAGI. This CDR3 comprises 13 residues. Between the trimmed V and J ends, which lost 6 bases and 0 bases, there was a span of 6 bases. This chain's CDR3 is CASSPDSGNTIYF. CDR3 in DNA: TGTGCCAGCAGCCCAGACTCTGGAAACACCATATATTTT.

This sequence joins TRBV5-4 and TRBJ2-3; 11 bases align to TRBD2. CDR1 is SGHNT and CDR2 is YYREEE in the germline V gene (reference sequence). This CDR3 comprises 18 residues. J lost 2 bases, V lost 0 bases, and 8 bases had no gene match. CDR3 sequence reads: CASSLDGLAGGLTDTQYF. DNA for the CDR3: TGTGCCAGCAGCTTGGATGGGCTAGCGGGGGGTCTCACAGATACGCAGTATTTT.

The V call is TRBV18, the J call TRBJ2-1, with D unclear. Germline loops: CDR1 KGHSH, CDR2 LQKENI. V was shortened by 2 bases and J by 2 bases, with 10 bases between the two germline ends. The CDR3 runs 15 residues. The CDR3 region is CASSPMSQAYNEQFF. The CDR3 coding sequence is TGTGCCAGCTCACCAATGAGTCAGGCCTACAATGAGCAGTTCTTC.

The genes are TRBV2 and TRBJ2-3; 7 bases agree with TRBD2. Germline V gives CDR1 SNHLY, CDR2 FYNNEI. V was clipped by 7 bases and J by 2 bases; unmatched bases: 9. The CDR3 runs 15 residues. In DNA form, the CDR3 reads TGTGCCAGCACGCCTTACGGGGGGAACACAGATACGCAGTATTTT. Translated: CASTPYGGNTDTQYF.

The chain couples TRBV7-8 to TRBJ1-2; D is uncertain. Trimming shortened V by 1 base and J by 4 bases, and 13 bases separated the two germline ends. CDR3 length: 15 amino acids. In germline, CDR1 is SGHVS, CDR2 FQNEAQ. CDR3 nucleotide sequence: TGTGCCAGCAGCTTAGGGATAAAGGGCGCCTATGGCTACACCTTC. It encodes CASSLGIKGAYGYTF.

This chain connects TRBV5-1 to TRBJ1-1; 8 bases match TRBD1. The J segment lost 5 bases and the V segment lost 4 bases, leaving 7 bases of the junction unmatched. The CDR3 is 14 amino acids. Looked up from germline, CDR1 is SGHRS and CDR2 is YFSETQ. CDR3 in amino acids: CASSLQGAWTEAFF. The CDR3 region has the DNA TGCGCCAGCAGCCTGCAGGGGGCATGGACTGAAGCTTTCTTT.

This chain connects TRBV15 to TRBJ2-5; 7 bases agree with TRBD2. After removal of 4 bases from V and 2 bases from J, the junction contained 4 bases not matched to a gene. CDR1 is LNHNV and CDR2 is YYDKDF in the germline V gene (reference sequence). The CDR3 consists of 14 residues. The DNA of the CDR3 is TGTGCCACCAGCAAACGGACTAGACAAGAGACCCAGTACTTC. It translates to CATSKRTRQETQYF. Drawing the rest from reference TRBV15 and TRBJ2-5, the complete variable domain is DAMVIQNPRYQVTQFGKPVTLSCSQTLNHNVMYWYQQKSSQAPKLLFHYYDKDFNNEADTPDNFQSRRPNTSFCFLDIRSPGLGDTAMYLCATSKRTRQETQYFGPGTRLLVL.

This chain joins TRBV7-3 and TRBJ2-5; 9 nucleotides align to TRBD2. V dropped 5 bases and J dropped 5; count of bases not matched to a gene: 6. The CDR3 totals 14 residues. Germline CDR1 SGHTA, CDR2 FQGTGA. In DNA form, the CDR3 reads TGTGCCAGCAGCCCGCGGGGGGGCCACGAGACCCAGTACTTC. Its protein product is CASSPRGGHETQYF.

The chain uses TRBV12-2 and TRBJ1-1. TRBV12-2 is a known pseudogene. This CDR3 spans 13 amino acids. CDR3 in amino acids: CASRFGGNTEAFF. In DNA, the CDR3 is TGTGCAAGTCGCTTCGGGGGGAACACTGAAGCTTTCTTT.

The CDR3 loop reads CAISDSKPVRRGLSQYF. CDR3 DNA: TGTGCCATCAGTGATTCCAAACCCGTGCGGCGAGGGTTGTCCCAGTACTTC. The chain combines TRBV10-3 with TRBJ2-5; tentatively, D is TRBD2 (5 bases). V shed 3 bases and J shed 9 bases, with 26 bases lying between them. Germline CDR1 ENHRY, CDR2 SYGVKD. This CDR3 region has 17 residues.

This chain links TRBV7-3 with TRBJ2-5; the match to TRBD2 covers 8 bases. CDR1 is SGHTA, CDR2 FQGTGA, per germline. CDR3 length equals 15 residues. V shed 5 bases and J 1 base; nucleotides not matched to a gene: 6. CDR3 residues: CASSPGGGIQETQYF. The CDR3 DNA follows: TGTGCCAGCAGCCCCGGCGGGGGGATCCAAGAGACCCAGTACTTC.

This chain links TRBV5-1 with TRBJ1-2; no clear D. The CDR3 is 13 amino acids. Trimming stripped 1 base from V and 7 bases from J, with 11 bases between. Germline CDR1 is SGHRS and CDR2 is YFSETQ. The CDR3 DNA is TGCGCCAGCAGCTTGCACGAGGGTCTTGGCTACACCTTC. Amino acids: CASSLHEGLGYTF.

The V and J genes are TRBV19 and TRBJ1-2, with D possibly matching TRBD1 (6 bases). Trimming took off 0 bases at V and 4 bases at J, with 9 bases between the two ends. The CDR3 has 14 amino acids. Germline V gene lookup returns CDR1 LNHDA and CDR2 SQIVND (reference sequence). CDR3 sequence reads: CASSIEMDSYGYTF. The CDR3 nucleotides read TGTGCCAGTAGTATAGAGATGGACAGCTATGGCTACACCTTC.

This clone was observed a handful of times. V usage is TRBV20-1 and J usage is TRBJ1-2, with D maybe TRBD1 (5 bases). CDR3 size: 11 residues. The germline V gene encodes CDR1 DFQATT and CDR2 SNEGSKA (reference sequence). The ends were cut back, 3 bases at V and 11 bases at J, with 13 bases in the middle. The CDR3 loop reads CSARGSGGYTF. CDR3 nucleotides: TGCAGTGCTAGGGGGTCGGGGGGATACACCTTC.

V gene TRBV19 combines with J gene TRBJ2-3; maybe TRBD2 (6 bases). This CDR3 is built from 16 residues. With 2 bases removed from V and 0 bases from J, the gap between germline ends came to 12 bases. Germline CDR1 is LNHDA and CDR2 is SQIVND (reference sequence). The CDR3 loop is CASSIRGGVSTDTQYF. DNA for the CDR3: TGTGCCAGTAGTATACGCGGCGGGGTGAGCACAGATACGCAGTATTTT.

The gene calls are TRBV6-5 and TRBJ2-7; 7 bases map to TRBD2. The CDR3 has 15 residues. V dropped 5 bases and J dropped 5; count of bases not matched to a gene: 12. Germline lookup yields CDR1 MNHEY and CDR2 SVGAGI. This chain's CDR3 is CASSPQGRVINEQYF. CDR3 bases: TGTGCCAGCAGTCCTCAAGGGAGGGTTATCAACGAGCAGTACTTC.

The chain carries TRBV5-1 and TRBJ2-7; D is perhaps TRBD1 (5 bases). Trimming left V 0 bases short and J 9 bases short, with 13 bases between. Germline lookup yields CDR1 SGHRS and CDR2 YFSETQ. The CDR3 contains 13 residues. CDR3 sequence reads: CASSLEGAQGQYF. The DNA for the CDR3 is TGCGCCAGCAGCTTGGAAGGGGCCCAGGGGCAGTACTTC.

The V gene is TRBV9, the J gene TRBJ1-5; D remains unclear. The CDR3 totals 13 residues. Deletions cut 0 bases from V and 5 bases from J, with 6 bases between. Per germline, CDR1 SGDLS and CDR2 YYNGEE. The CDR3 coding sequence is TGTGCCAGCAGCGTAGACCCAGATCAGCCCCAGCATTTT. Amino acids: CASSVDPDQPQHF.

The chain links TRBV4-2 to TRBJ1-4; D ambiguous. Between the trimmed V and J ends, which lost 4 bases and 0 bases, there was a span of 12 bases. Germline loops: CDR1 LGHNA, CDR2 YNFKEQ. This CDR3 has 16 residues. CDR3 in amino acids: CASSPRSPSTNEKLFF. CDR3 nucleotides: TGTGCCAGCAGCCCTCGCTCACCATCAACTAATGAAAAACTGTTTTTT.

There are a few counts of this clone. The chain employs TRBV6-1 and TRBJ2-3; 11 nucleotides agree with TRBD2. The CDR3 has 15 amino acids. With 8 bases clipped from V and 2 bases from J, the junction kept 6 bases outside the gene matches. Germline CDR1 reads MNHNS; CDR2 reads SASEGT. CDR3 in amino acids: CASAPSGGSTDTQYF. CDR3 nucleotides: TGTGCCAGCGCCCCTAGCGGGGGGTCCACAGATACGCAGTATTTT.

The chain uses TRBV19 and TRBJ1-2, with 7 positions matching TRBD1. This CDR3 comprises 15 residues. J lost 1 base, V lost 7 bases, and 9 bases had no gene match. CDR1 and CDR2 (germline): LNHDA, SQIVND (reference sequence). The CDR3 coding sequence is TGTGCCAGTAACACACCGGGACAGATTAACTATGGCTACACCTTC. Amino acid sequence: CASNTPGQINYGYTF. Filled out from reference TRBV19 and TRBJ1-2, the complete variable domain reads DGGITQSPKYLFRKEGQNVTLSCEQNLNHDAMYWYRQDPGQGLRLIYYSQIVNDFQKGDIAEGYSVSREKKESFPLTVTSAQKNPTAFYLCASNTPGQINYGYTFGSGTRLTVV.

V usage is TRBV18 and J usage is TRBJ2-5, with 7 bases that match TRBD2. Trimming took 3 bases from V and 2 from J; bases not matched to a gene: 6. The CDR3 runs to 15 residues. Germline loops: CDR1 KGHSH, CDR2 LQKENI. CDR3: CASSPRRTRQETQYF. The CDR3 DNA reads as TGTGCCAGCTCACCGAGAAGGACTAGGCAAGAGACCCAGTACTTC.

The chain links TRBV4-2 to TRBJ1-2; D may be TRBD1 (5 bases). Per the germline V gene, CDR1 is LGHNA and CDR2 is YNFKEQ. The CDR3 spans 17 residues. Trimming cost V 4 bases and J 2 bases, with 20 bases left between them. The DNA of the CDR3 is TGTGCCAGCAGCCCCGAACATGGGACGGCGGGAAACTATGGCTACACCTTC. Its translation: CASSPEHGTAGNYGYTF.